This T cell receptor (beta chain) was sequenced for a study of cytomegalovirus exposure and HLA in healthy donors. These donors were members of the roughly 110-subject validation cohort, a group separate from the roughly 670-subject first cohort. Broader study findings: In vitro data verified three CMV-associated chains as specific for CMV antigens.

For this clone: As yet, its antigen is unknown.

Germline CDR1 and CDR2: SGHRS and YFSETQ. This CDR3 has 16 residues. The J segment lost 3 bases and the V segment lost 0 bases, leaving 4 bases of the junction unmatched. Produced via immunoSEQ multiplex PCR; TCRdb's table is partial and in-frame only. The data hold tens of thousands of clones, with around 94% observed a single time. This clonotype originated in a woman between 18 and 29 years old in good health and CMV-seropositive. Sequenced: PBMCs. The rearrangement uses TRBV5-1 and TRBJ2-3, with 10 bases identical to TRBD1. CDR3 sequence reads: CASSLGQGAWTDTQYF. CDR3 in DNA: TGCGCCAGCAGCTTGGGACAGGGGGCATGGACAGATACGCAGTATTTT.